The following is a T cell receptor beta chain sequence with its context. Method: immunoSEQ multiplex PCR; TCRdb's copy keeps in-frame clones and lacks some. The sample includes over 6,500 clones, about 98% of them seen just once. These data originate in a study of naive CD8 T cells in extremely preterm neonates. The sample comprised naive CD8+ T cells from blood. This TCR derives from a human donor in good health.

The CDR3 DNA follows: TGTGCCAGCAGCGGGACTGGCGCGGGAACTAATGAAAAACTGTTTTTT. This translates into CASSGTGAGTNEKLFF. The V and J genes are TRBV9 and TRBJ1-4, with no clear D. CDR3 length: 16 amino acids. The germline V gene has CDR1 SGDLS and CDR2 YYNGEE. Trimming pared 3 bases from V and 1 base from J, leaving 13 bases between.